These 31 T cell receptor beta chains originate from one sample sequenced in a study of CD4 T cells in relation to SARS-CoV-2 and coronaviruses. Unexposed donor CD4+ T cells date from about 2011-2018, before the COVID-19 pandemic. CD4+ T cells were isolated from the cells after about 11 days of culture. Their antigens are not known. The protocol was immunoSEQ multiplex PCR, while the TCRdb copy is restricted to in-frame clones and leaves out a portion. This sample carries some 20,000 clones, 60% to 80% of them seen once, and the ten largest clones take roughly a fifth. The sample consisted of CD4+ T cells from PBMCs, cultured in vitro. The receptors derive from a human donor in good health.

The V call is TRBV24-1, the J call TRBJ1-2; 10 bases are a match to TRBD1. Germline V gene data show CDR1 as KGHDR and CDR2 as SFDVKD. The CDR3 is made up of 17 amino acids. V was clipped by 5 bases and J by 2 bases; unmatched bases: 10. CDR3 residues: CATSGTGGSDTNYGYTF. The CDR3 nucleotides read TGTGCCACCAGTGGGACAGGGGGTTCCGATACAAACTATGGCTACACCTTC.

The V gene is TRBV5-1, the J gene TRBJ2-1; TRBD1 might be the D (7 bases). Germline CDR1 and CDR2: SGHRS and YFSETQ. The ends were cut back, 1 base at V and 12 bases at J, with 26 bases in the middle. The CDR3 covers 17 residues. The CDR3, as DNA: TGCGCCAGCAGCTTGTCGGTCCCAGGGGGGAGACCTAGTGCGCAGTTCTTC. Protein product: CASSLSVPGGRPSAQFF.

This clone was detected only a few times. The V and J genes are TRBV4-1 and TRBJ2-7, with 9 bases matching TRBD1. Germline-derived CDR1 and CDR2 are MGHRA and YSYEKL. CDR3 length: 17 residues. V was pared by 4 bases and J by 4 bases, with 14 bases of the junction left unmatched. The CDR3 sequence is CASSRVLLTGGAYEQYF. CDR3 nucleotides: TGCGCCAGCAGCCGTGTTCTGCTGACAGGGGGAGCATACGAGCAGTACTTC.

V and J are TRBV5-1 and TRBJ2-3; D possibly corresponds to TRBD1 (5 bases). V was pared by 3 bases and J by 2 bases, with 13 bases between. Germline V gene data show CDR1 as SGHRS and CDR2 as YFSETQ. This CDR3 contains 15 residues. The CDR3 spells CASSSSQGTTDTQYF. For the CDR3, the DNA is TGCGCCAGCAGCTCTTCTCAGGGAACCACAGATACGCAGTATTTT.

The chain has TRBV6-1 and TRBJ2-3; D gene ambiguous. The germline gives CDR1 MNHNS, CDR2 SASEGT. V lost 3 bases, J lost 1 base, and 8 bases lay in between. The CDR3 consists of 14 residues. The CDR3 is CASSDPPRTDTQYF. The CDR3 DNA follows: TGTGCCAGCAGTGATCCCCCTCGCACAGATACGCAGTATTTT.

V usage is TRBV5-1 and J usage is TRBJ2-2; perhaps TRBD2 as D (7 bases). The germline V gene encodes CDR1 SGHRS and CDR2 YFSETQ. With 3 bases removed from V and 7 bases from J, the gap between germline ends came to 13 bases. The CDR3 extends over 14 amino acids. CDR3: CASSSGGAVGELFF. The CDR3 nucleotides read TGCGCCAGCAGCTCGGGGGGCGCGGTCGGGGAGCTGTTTTTT.

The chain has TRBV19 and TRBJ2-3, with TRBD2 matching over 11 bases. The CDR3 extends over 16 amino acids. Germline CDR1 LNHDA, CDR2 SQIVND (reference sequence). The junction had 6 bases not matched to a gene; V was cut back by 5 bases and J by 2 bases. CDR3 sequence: CASSEGLADPTDTQYF. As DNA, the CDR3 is TGTGCCAGTAGTGAGGGACTAGCGGACCCCACAGATACGCAGTATTTT.

This CDR3 is CASSEKMGIGAFF. Here the CDR3 DNA reads TGTGCCAGCAGTGAAAAAATGGGGATTGGAGCTTTCTTT. The chain combines TRBV6-1 with TRBJ1-1; D remains ambiguous. V was pared by 2 bases and J by 10 bases, with 14 bases between. The germline V gene has CDR1 MNHNS and CDR2 SASEGT. This CDR3 contains 13 residues.

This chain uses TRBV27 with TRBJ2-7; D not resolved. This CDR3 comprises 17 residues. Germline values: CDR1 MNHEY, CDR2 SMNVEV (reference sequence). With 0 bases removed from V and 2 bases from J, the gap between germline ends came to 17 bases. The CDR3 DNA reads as TGTGCCAGCAGTTTATCCCCCCCCAGGAGCGTCCCCTACGAGCAGTACTTC. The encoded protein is CASSLSPPRSVPYEQYF.

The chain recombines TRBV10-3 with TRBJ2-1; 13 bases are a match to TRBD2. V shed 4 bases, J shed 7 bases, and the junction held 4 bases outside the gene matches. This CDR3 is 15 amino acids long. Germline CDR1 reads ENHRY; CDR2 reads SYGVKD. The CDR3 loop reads CAISALAGGQNEQFF. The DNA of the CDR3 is TGTGCCATCAGTGCACTAGCGGGAGGGCAGAATGAGCAGTTCTTC.

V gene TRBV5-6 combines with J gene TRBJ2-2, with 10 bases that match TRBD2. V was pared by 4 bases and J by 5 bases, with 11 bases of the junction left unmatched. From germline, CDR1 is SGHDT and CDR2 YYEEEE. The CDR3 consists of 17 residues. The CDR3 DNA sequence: TGTGCCAGCAGCCCTGGACTAGCGGCGCCCCGTACCGGGGAGCTGTTTTTT. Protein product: CASSPGLAAPRTGELFF.

The CDR3 here is CASSHNDRVDTEAFF. In nucleotides, the CDR3 is TGCGCCAGCAGCCACAATGACAGGGTTGACACTGAAGCTTTCTTT. The gene calls are TRBV4-1 and TRBJ1-1, with TRBD1 matching over 7 bases. Germline-derived CDR1 and CDR2 are MGHRA and YSYEKL. CDR3 length: 15 residues. V trimming: 3 bases; J trimming: 3 bases; junction bases outside the gene matches: 7.

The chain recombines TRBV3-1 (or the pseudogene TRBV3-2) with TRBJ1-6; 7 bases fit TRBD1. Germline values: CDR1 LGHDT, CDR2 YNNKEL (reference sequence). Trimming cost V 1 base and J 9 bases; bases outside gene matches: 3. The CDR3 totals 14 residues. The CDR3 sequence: CASSQGTGLSPLHF. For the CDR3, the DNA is TGTGCCAGCAGCCAAGGGACAGGTCTTTCACCCCTCCACTTT.

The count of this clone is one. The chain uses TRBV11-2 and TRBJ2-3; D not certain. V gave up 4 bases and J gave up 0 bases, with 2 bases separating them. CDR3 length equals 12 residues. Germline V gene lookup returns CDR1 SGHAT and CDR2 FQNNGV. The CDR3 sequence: CASSYSTDTQYF. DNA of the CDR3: TGTGCCAGCAGCTATAGCACAGATACGCAGTATTTT.

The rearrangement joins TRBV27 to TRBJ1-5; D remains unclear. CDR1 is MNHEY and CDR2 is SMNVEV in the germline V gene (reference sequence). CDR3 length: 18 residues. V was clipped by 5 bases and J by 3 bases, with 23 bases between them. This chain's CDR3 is CASSMRRSVLWDNQPQHF. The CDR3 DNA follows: TGTGCCAGCAGTATGAGGAGATCGGTACTCTGGGACAATCAGCCCCAGCATTTT.

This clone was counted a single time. The CDR3 reads CATSDTPGLAGVGSSYEQYF. The CDR3 DNA follows: TGTGCCACCAGTGATACCCCGGGACTAGCGGGAGTCGGCAGCTCCTACGAGCAGTACTTC. This chain connects TRBV24-1 to TRBJ2-7; 14 bases map to TRBD2. V trimming: 3 bases; J trimming: 0 bases; junction bases outside the gene matches: 12. This CDR3 has 20 amino acids. CDR1 and CDR2 (germline): KGHDR, SFDVKD.

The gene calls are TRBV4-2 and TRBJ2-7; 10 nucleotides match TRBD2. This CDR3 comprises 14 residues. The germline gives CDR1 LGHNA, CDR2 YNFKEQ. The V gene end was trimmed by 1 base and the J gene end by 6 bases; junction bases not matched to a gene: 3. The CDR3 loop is CASSQATSGLEQYF. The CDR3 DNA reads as TGTGCCAGCAGCCAAGCGACTAGCGGGCTCGAGCAGTACTTC.

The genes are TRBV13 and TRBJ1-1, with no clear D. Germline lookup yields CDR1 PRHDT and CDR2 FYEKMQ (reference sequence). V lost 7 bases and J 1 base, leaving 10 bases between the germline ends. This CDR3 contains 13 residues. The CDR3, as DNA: TGTGCCAGCAAAAGAACGGGGAACACTGAAGCTTTCTTT. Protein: CASKRTGNTEAFF.

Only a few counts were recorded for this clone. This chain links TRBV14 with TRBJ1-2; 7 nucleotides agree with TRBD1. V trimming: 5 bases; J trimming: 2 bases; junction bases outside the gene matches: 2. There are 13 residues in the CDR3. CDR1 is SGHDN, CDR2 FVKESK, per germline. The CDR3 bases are TGTGCCAGCAGCGCGGGACAGAACTATGGCTACACCTTC. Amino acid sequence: CASSAGQNYGYTF.

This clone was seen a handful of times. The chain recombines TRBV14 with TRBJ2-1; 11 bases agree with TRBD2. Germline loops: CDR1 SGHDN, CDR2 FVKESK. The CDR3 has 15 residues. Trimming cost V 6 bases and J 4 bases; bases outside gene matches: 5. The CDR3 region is CASRQTSGSYNEQFF. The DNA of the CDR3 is TGTGCCAGCAGGCAAACTAGCGGGAGTTACAATGAGCAGTTCTTC.

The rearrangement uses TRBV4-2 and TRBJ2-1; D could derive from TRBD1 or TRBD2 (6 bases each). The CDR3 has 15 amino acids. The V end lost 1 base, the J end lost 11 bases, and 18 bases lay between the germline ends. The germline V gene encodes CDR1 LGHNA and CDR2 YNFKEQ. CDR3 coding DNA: TGTGCCAGCAGCCAAGTGAGGGGGTTGGGGGGCCAGCAGTTCTTC. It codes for CASSQVRGLGGQQFF.

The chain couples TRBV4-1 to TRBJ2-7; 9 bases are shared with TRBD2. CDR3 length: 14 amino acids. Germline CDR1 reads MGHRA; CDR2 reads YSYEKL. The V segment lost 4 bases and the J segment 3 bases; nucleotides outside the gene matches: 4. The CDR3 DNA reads TGCGCCAGCAGCCCGGGACTAGCCCTCTACGAGCAGTACTTC. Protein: CASSPGLALYEQYF.

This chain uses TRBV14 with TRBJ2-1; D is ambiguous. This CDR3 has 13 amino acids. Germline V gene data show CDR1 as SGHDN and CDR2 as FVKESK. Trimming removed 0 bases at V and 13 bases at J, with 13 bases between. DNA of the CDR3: TGTGCCAGCAGCCAAGATCGATCGGCTCCCCAGTTCTTC. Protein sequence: CASSQDRSAPQFF.

CDR3 sequence reads: CASSMGQRNYGYTF. CDR3 bases: TGTGCCAGTAGTATGGGACAGAGGAACTATGGCTACACCTTC. The chain couples TRBV19 to TRBJ1-2; 7 nucleotides agree with TRBD1. Per the germline V gene, CDR1 is LNHDA and CDR2 is SQIVND (reference sequence). The CDR3 totals 14 residues. V dropped 3 bases and J dropped 2; count of bases not matched to a gene: 3.

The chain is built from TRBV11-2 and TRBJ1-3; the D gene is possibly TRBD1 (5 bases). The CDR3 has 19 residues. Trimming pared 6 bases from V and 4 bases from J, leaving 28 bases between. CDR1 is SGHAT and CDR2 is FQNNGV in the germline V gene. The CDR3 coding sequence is TGTGCCAGCAGGCACCGGGCGGAAAGACAGCGCCGGGAAGGAAACACCATATATTTT. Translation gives CASRHRAERQRREGNTIYF.

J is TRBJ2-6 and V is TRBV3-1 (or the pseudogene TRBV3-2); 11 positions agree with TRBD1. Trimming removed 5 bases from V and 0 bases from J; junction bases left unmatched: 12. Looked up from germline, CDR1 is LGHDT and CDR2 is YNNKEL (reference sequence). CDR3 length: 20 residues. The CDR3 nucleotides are TGTGCCAGCAGCTATAGGGCAGACGGGACAGGGGGCTCTGGGGCCAACGTCCTGACTTTC. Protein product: CASSYRADGTGGSGANVLTF.

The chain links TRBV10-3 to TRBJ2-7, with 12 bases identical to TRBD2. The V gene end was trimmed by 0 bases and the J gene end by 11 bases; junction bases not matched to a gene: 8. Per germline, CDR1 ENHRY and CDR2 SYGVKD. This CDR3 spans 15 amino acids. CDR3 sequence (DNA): TGTGCCATCAGTGAGTCTTTACTAGCGGGAGGAGTTGAGTACTTC. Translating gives CAISESLLAGGVEYF.

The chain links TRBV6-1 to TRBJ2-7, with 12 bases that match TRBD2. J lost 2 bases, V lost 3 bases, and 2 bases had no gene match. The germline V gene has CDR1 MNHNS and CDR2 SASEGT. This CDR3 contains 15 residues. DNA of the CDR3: TGTGCCAGCAGTGACGGACTAGCGGGAACCTACGAGCAGTACTTC. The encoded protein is CASSDGLAGTYEQYF.

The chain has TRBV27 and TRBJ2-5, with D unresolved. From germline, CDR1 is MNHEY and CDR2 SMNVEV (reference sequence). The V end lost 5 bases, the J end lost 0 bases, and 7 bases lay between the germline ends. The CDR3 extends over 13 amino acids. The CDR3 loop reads CASSGSYQETQYF. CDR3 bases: TGTGCCAGCAGTGGTTCGTACCAAGAGACCCAGTACTTC.

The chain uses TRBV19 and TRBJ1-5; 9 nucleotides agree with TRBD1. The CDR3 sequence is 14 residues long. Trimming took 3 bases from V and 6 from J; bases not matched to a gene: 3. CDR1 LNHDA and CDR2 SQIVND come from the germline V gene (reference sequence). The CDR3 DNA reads TGTGCCAGTAGTATTTACAGGGGGCCTCAGCCCCAGCATTTT. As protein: CASSIYRGPQPQHF.

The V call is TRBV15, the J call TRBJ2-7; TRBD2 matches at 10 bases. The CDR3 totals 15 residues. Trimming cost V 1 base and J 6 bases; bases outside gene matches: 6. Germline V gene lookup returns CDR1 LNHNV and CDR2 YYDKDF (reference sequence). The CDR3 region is CATSRAGLAGGEQYF. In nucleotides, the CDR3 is TGTGCCACCAGCAGAGCCGGCTTAGCGGGGGGCGAGCAGTACTTC. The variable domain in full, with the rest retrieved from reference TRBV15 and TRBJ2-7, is DAMVIQNPRYQVTQFGKPVTLSCSQTLNHNVMYWYQQKSSQAPKLLFHYYDKDFNNEADTPDNFQSRRPNTSFCFLDIRSPGLGDTAMYLCATSRAGLAGGEQYFGPGTRLTVT.